The T cell receptor (beta chain) described here comes from a study of blood T cells in healthy people across ages. As to this clonotype: Antigen unknown.

A second PCR, run for roughly 7 to 12 cycles, used a sample-barcoded 5' primer plus a J-beta primer mix. TCRdb re-called the 5' RACE reads with MiXCR, one entry per CDR3 protein. The table includes about 650,000 distinct CDR3 sequences, about 51% detected once. CDR3 length: 12 residues. Germline V gene lookup returns CDR1 SGHTA and CDR2 FQGNSA. Trimming stripped 6 bases from V and 11 bases from J, with 16 bases between. General observations from the study: Per million T cells, TCR beta diversity dropped roughly linearly as age increased. Expanded clonotype changes were possibly confounded by unknown donor CMV status.

The clonotype comes from an elderly woman in good health. The sample comprised blood. The rearrangement uses TRBV7-2 and TRBJ1-1; unclear D gene. The CDR3, as DNA: TGTGCCAGCAGTTTGTCGGGGATTCCGGCTTTCTTT. Its translation: CASSLSGIPAFF.